This entry concerns a single T cell receptor (beta chain). Germline trimming cut 5 bases from V and 2 bases from J; bases unmatched to any gene: 6. The CDR3 length is 14 residues. Germline assignment: CDR1 SEHNR and CDR2 FQNEAQ (reference sequence). These data come from a study of blood T cell repertoires in COVID-19. Profiled with immunoSEQ multiplex PCR; TCRdb holds only in-frame clones, not every one. Of hundreds of thousands of clones listed, around 92% are singletons. The genes are TRBV7-9 and TRBJ2-7; TRBD1 agrees at 7 bases. Input material: peripheral blood. The receptor comes from a woman aged 25 to 45 with COVID-19, enrolled during active disease. CDR3 protein: CASSRSTGPYEQYF. In nucleotides, the CDR3 is TGTGCCAGCAGCCGATCGACAGGGCCCTACGAGCAGTACTTC.